One sample yielded the 14 T cell receptor beta chains listed below, sequenced in a study of T cells expressing NK-cell markers. No DNA is given; TCRdb re-called the 5' RACE reads and lists each CDR3 protein once. This table lists some 500,000 distinct CDR3 sequences. The specimen was blood T cells: a sorted CD56 or NKG2C T cell subset, CD4+ or CD8+ T cells, or bulk PBMC T cells (not recorded which). These receptors were obtained from a woman in her forties or fifties in good health.

The chain recombines TRBV11-2 with TRBJ2-5; lacking DNA, the TRBD1 call made by TCRdb goes unchecked. This CDR3 contains 16 residues. Germline CDR1 is SGHAT and CDR2 is FQNNGV. The CDR3 sequence is CASSRLGGRVQETQYF.

V is TRBV19 and J is TRBJ2-1; without DNA, the TCRdb call of TRBD1 cannot be checked. Germline V gives CDR1 LNHDA, CDR2 SQIVND (reference sequence). The CDR3 consists of 15 residues. This CDR3 is CASSPTPGRENEQFF.

This chain uses TRBV4-1 with TRBJ1-5. The CDR3 runs 18 residues. CDR1 is MGHRA and CDR2 is YSYEKL in the germline V gene. CDR3 sequence: CASSQELQGFLSNQPQHF.

The V call is TRBV4-1, the J call TRBJ2-1; TCRdb selects TRBD2, and the lack of DNA leaves this call unchecked. CDR1 MGHRA and CDR2 YSYEKL come from the germline V gene. CDR3 length: 17 residues. The CDR3 loop is CASSRSAIPGPGEEQFF.

The rearrangement links TRBV29-1 to TRBJ2-3; without DNA, the TCRdb call of TRBD1 cannot be checked. Germline values: CDR1 SQVTM, CDR2 ANQGSEA. The CDR3 loop spans 13 amino acids. The CDR3 sequence: CSGRGGPQSTQYF.

V gene TRBV7-9 combines with J gene TRBJ1-4; TCRdb selects TRBD1, and the lack of DNA leaves this call unchecked. Germline values: CDR1 SEHNR, CDR2 FQNEAQ (reference sequence). There are 13 residues in the CDR3. The CDR3 sequence: CATGTGGGEKLFF. Supplemented by reference TRBV7-9 and TRBJ1-4, the full variable domain reads DTGVSQNPRHKITKRGQNVTFRCDPISEHNRLYWYRQTLGQGPEFLTYFQNEAQLEKSRLLSDRFSAERPKGSFSTLEIQRTEQGDSAMYLCATGTGGGEKLFFGSGTQLSVL.

The V gene is TRBV19, the J gene TRBJ2-1; checking the TCRdb D call of TRBD2 is not possible without DNA. Germline assignment: CDR1 LNHDA and CDR2 SQIVND (reference sequence). This CDR3 has 14 amino acids. The chain's CDR3 is CASSIGASGNEQFF.

The chain combines TRBV7-3 with TRBJ2-5; TCRdb designates TRBD2, a call that cannot be tested without DNA. CDR1 is SGHTA and CDR2 is FQGTGA in the germline V gene. The CDR3 loop spans 15 amino acids. CDR3 residues: CASSSSGRVQETQYF.

J is TRBJ1-2 and V is TRBV4-1. CDR1 and CDR2 (germline): MGHRA, YSYEKL. The CDR3 totals 13 residues. This CDR3 is CASSQDTDYGYTF.

The chain is built from TRBV3-1 and TRBJ2-3; the D call from TCRdb, TRBD2, cannot be confirmed without DNA. This CDR3 has 15 residues. Germline CDR1 is LGHDT and CDR2 is YNNKEL (reference sequence). The CDR3 spells CASSQLAGGPYTQYF.

J is TRBJ2-5 and V is TRBV11-3; no DNA is available, so the TRBD1 call from TCRdb remains unchecked. The CDR3 covers 15 residues. Germline V gene data show CDR1 as SGHNT and CDR2 as YENEEA. This chain's CDR3 is CASSAPTGGKETQYF.

The gene calls are TRBV28 and TRBJ1-1; there is no DNA to check the TCRdb D call of TRBD1. The CDR3 consists of 11 residues. CDR1 is MDHEN and CDR2 is SYDVKM in the germline V gene. The CDR3 sequence is CASSPGRGAFF.

The rearrangement uses TRBV20-1 and TRBJ2-3; TCRdb proposes TRBD2, but this gene call is untestable without DNA. Germline CDR1 and CDR2: DFQATT and SNEGSKA (reference sequence). CDR3 length: 16 residues. CDR3 in amino acids: CSARDGSGRATDTQYF.

The V gene is TRBV12-3 or TRBV12-4, the J gene TRBJ1-1; the TRBD1 assignment by TCRdb is unverifiable without DNA. The CDR3 has 14 amino acids. The CDR3 loop reads CASRGTGHNAEAFF.